This T cell receptor (beta chain) was obtained from a study of identical twins. Germline CDR1 and CDR2: DFQATT and SNEGSKA (reference sequence). V was clipped by 6 bases and J by 2 bases; unmatched bases: 9. This CDR3 is built from 16 residues. TCRdb passed the 5' RACE reads through MiXCR, listing each CDR3 protein once. Of hundreds of thousands of distinct CDR3 sequences detected, about 20% appear once; the ten largest clones hold 4% to 5.5%. In its sample, this clonotype was seen a few times. These data also formed part of another study, on T cells expressing NK-cell markers.

The sequencing input was PBMCs. The origin of this receptor is a woman in her late teens or twenties in good health. This chain uses TRBV20-1 with TRBJ2-2; 10 nucleotides align to TRBD1. CDR3 nucleotide sequence: TGCAGTGCCACCGGGACAGGGGAAGGAAACACCGGGGAGCTGTTTTTT. As protein: CSATGTGEGNTGELFF.